Each of the 17 T cell receptor beta chains below was sequenced from the same sample in a study of OX40 agonist ivuxolimab in advanced cancers. Method: immunoSEQ multiplex PCR; TCRdb's copy keeps in-frame clones and lacks some. The sample lists 65,000 to 100,000 clones; 80% to 90% were seen once. The source material was CD4+ or CD8+ T cells sorted from blood, sampled in a trial of the OX40 agonist ivuxolimab. These receptors were taken from an adult with an advanced solid tumor such as melanoma, head and neck, liver or kidney cancer.

The chain joins TRBV4-1 to TRBJ2-7; TRBD1 is a possible D gene (6 bases). Germline-derived CDR1 and CDR2 are MGHRA and YSYEKL. The V end lost 3 bases, the J end lost 3 bases, and 12 bases lay between the germline ends. The CDR3 loop spans 14 amino acids. The CDR3 nucleotides are TGCGCCAGCAGCCACGCAGGGGCACGCTACGAGCAGTACTTC. It encodes CASSHAGARYEQYF.

The J gene is TRBJ2-5, the V gene TRBV7-2; D might be TRBD1 (5 bases). Germline values: CDR1 SGHTA, CDR2 FQGNSA. The CDR3 contains 14 residues. V lost 2 bases and J lost 4, with 11 bases in between. CDR3 loop: CASSLQGGSETQYF. The CDR3 DNA reads TGTGCCAGCAGCTTACAGGGTGGATCAGAGACCCAGTACTTC.

This chain connects TRBV13 to TRBJ2-7, with D perhaps matching TRBD2 (6 bases). Per germline, CDR1 PRHDT and CDR2 FYEKMQ (reference sequence). V was clipped by 3 bases and J by 2 bases, with 14 bases between them. This CDR3 region has 15 residues. CDR3 region: CASSLGTSGPYEQYF. As DNA, the CDR3 is TGTGCCAGCAGCTTGGGGACTTCAGGCCCCTACGAGCAGTACTTC.

CDR3 bases: TGTGCCAGCAGTTACTTGTCACTCAGTACAGAATCCTCCTACGAGCAGTACGTC. Residues: CASSYLSLSTESSYEQYV. This chain links TRBV6-8 with TRBJ2-7; D not resolved. The CDR3 contains 18 residues. Trimming cost V 1 base and J 0 bases, with 19 bases left between them. Germline V gene sequence: CDR1 MNHGY, CDR2 SAAAGT.

The chain combines TRBV5-5 with TRBJ2-7; 9 positions match TRBD2. This CDR3 has 15 amino acids. The germline gives CDR1 SGHKS, CDR2 YYEKEE (reference sequence). V dropped 1 base and J dropped 1; count of bases not matched to a gene: 3. The CDR3 reads CASSLRLAASYEQYF. The CDR3 coding sequence is TGTGCCAGCAGCTTGAGACTAGCGGCGTCCTACGAGCAGTACTTC.

As for this clone: One end of the junction varies from germline; a read error may be responsible. The sample has other DNA sequences that encode this CDR3 too. The chain employs TRBV15 and TRBJ2-1; weak D call: TRBD1 (5 bases). The CDR3 runs to 15 residues. Germline V gene data show CDR1 as LNHNV and CDR2 as YYDKDF (reference sequence). CDR3 region: CATSTATGAYNEQFF. CDR3 nucleotide sequence: TGTGCTACCAGCACAGCCACAGGAGCATACAATGAGCAGTTCTTC. The entire variable domain, with the rest obtained from reference TRBV15 and TRBJ2-1, is as follows: DAMVIQNPRYQVTQFGKPVTLSCSQTLNHNVMYWYQQKSSQAPKLLFHYYDKDFNNEADTPDNFQSRRPNTSFCFLDIRSPGLGDTAMYLCATSTATGAYNEQFFGPGTRLTVL.

There are a few counts of this clone. The rearrangement uses TRBV15 and TRBJ1-6, with TRBD1 matching over 9 bases. Germline V gene sequence: CDR1 LNHNV, CDR2 YYDKDF (reference sequence). V was pared by 5 bases and J by 10 bases, with 6 bases of the junction left unmatched. The CDR3 contains 14 residues. The CDR3, as DNA: TGTGCCACCAGCGGGGACAGGGAAGTATCACCCCTCCACTTT. Amino acids: CATSGDREVSPLHF.

This chain connects TRBV7-6 to TRBJ2-7, with 12 bases identical to TRBD2. V lost 4 bases, J lost 5 bases, and 3 bases stayed unmatched. The CDR3 runs 14 residues. CDR1 and CDR2 from the germline V gene are SGHVS and FNYEAQ. As DNA, the CDR3 is TGTGCCAGCAGCTCTAGCGGGGGGGCGGACGAGCAGTACTTC. The encoded protein is CASSSSGGADEQYF.

J is TRBJ2-5 and V is TRBV10-3, with D maybe TRBD2 (6 bases). The V gene lost 6 bases and the J gene lost 4 bases, with 21 bases spanning the gap. The length of the CDR3 is 16 residues. Per the germline V gene, CDR1 is ENHRY and CDR2 is SYGVKD. Here the CDR3 DNA reads TGTGCCATCAGCGCCGGGGGAACCGGGACCGGAGAGACCCAGTACTTC. This translates into CAISAGGTGTGETQYF.

The rearrangement links TRBV7-9 to TRBJ2-3; 8 bases fit TRBD2. J lost 4 bases, V lost 2 bases, and 5 bases had no gene match. This CDR3 contains 15 residues. From germline, CDR1 is SEHNR and CDR2 FQNEAQ (reference sequence). The CDR3 nucleotides read TGTGCCAGCAGCTTATTCGGGGGGGACCCAGATACGCAGTATTTT. Residues: CASSLFGGDPDTQYF.

The chain is built from TRBV15 and TRBJ2-7; TRBD1 matches at 9 bases. This CDR3 has 14 amino acids. V lost 6 bases, J lost 6 bases, and 9 bases stayed unmatched. Per the germline V gene, CDR1 is LNHNV and CDR2 is YYDKDF (reference sequence). The CDR3 loop is CATSTTGGSREQYF. The CDR3 nucleotides are TGTGCCACCAGTACGACAGGGGGTAGTCGCGAGCAGTACTTC.

The chain has TRBV6-5 and TRBJ2-2; weak D call: TRBD1 (5 bases). V lost 0 bases to trimming and J lost 3 bases, with 11 bases between them. In germline, CDR1 is MNHEY, CDR2 SVGAGI. CDR3 length: 16 residues. In DNA form, the CDR3 reads TGTGCCAGCAGTTACTCGGGCAGGGTGCACACCGGGGAGCTGTTTTTT. Amino acids: CASSYSGRVHTGELFF.

V and J are TRBV6-5 and TRBJ2-2; the match to TRBD1 covers 7 bases. V trimming: 4 bases; J trimming: 1 base; junction bases outside the gene matches: 3. The V gene's germline CDR1 is MNHEY and CDR2 SVGAGI. The length of the CDR3 is 15 residues. The CDR3 DNA follows: TGTGCCAGCAGTTCTAGGGGGCGGAACACCGGGGAGCTGTTTTTT. Its protein is CASSSRGRNTGELFF.

The gene calls are TRBV18 and TRBJ2-7; D remains ambiguous. CDR1 KGHSH and CDR2 LQKENI come from the germline V gene. This CDR3 is built from 16 residues. V lost 2 bases and J lost 2, with 16 bases in between. The CDR3, as DNA: TGTGCCAGCTCACCATTTCCGCGGTTAATAACCTACGAGCAGTACTTC. Amino acids: CASSPFPRLITYEQYF.

The V call is TRBV28, the J call TRBJ2-2; D ambiguous. Germline V CDR1 and CDR2: MDHEN, SYDVKM. V dropped 5 bases and J dropped 6 bases, with 7 bases sitting between them. The CDR3 runs to 12 residues. The CDR3, as DNA: TGTGCCAGCAGTCTAACGGCCGGGGAGCTGTTTTTT. It encodes CASSLTAGELFF.

The DNA for the CDR3 is TGTGCCAGCAGTTTAGAGGGGGCGTCGGATACGCAGTATTTT. Encoded protein: CASSLEGASDTQYF. V usage is TRBV28 and J usage is TRBJ2-3; 7 nucleotides agree with TRBD1. CDR1 and CDR2 from the germline V gene are MDHEN and SYDVKM. V shed 2 bases, J shed 6 bases, and the junction held 5 bases outside the gene matches. There are 14 residues in the CDR3.

As for this clone: The junction shows a germline mismatch at one end, possibly a read error. The chain couples TRBV4-3 to TRBJ2-7, with 7 positions matching TRBD2. The CDR3 contains 15 residues. Germline CDR1 reads LGHNA; CDR2 reads YSLEER. CDR3 sequence: CANSQDRGGTYEQYF. CDR3 coding DNA: TGCGCCAACAGCCAAGACCGGGGAGGGACCTACGAGCAGTACTTC.